These T cell receptor beta chains were read from a single sample in a study of PD-1 blockade in mismatch repair-deficient tumors. This table comes from immunoSEQ multiplex PCR, and its TCRdb copy is limited to in-frame clones, with some not included. The sample consists of tens of thousands of clones, around 80% of them appearing once. Here the sequenced sample was peripheral blood, taken 4 weeks after starting pembrolizumab. These receptors originate from an adult with mismatch repair-deficient cancer. The CDR3 runs from the conserved cysteine through the conserved F or W. The D gene is left open where the match is weak. Rows give clone size only sometimes, using once, few, many, or a class for an expanded clone.

d_gene,v_gene,j_gene,abundance,CDR3nt,CDR3aa
TRBD2,TRBV6-5,TRBJ2-1,-,TGTGCCAGCAGTGCGGGGGACAATGAGCAGTTCTTC,CASSAGDNEQFF
-,TRBV30,TRBJ1-4,few,TGTGCCTGGAGTGCCCCGCTGGGGGCGTTTCAAAAACTGTTTTTT,CAWSAPLGAFQKLFF
-,TRBV7-9,TRBJ2-7,-,TGTGCCAGCAGCTTTGGGGGACTCGACTCCTACGAGCAGTACTTC,CASSFGGLDSYEQYF
TRBD2,TRBV30,TRBJ2-1,-,TGTGCCCTTCACTCGCGGGAGGACTACAATGAGCAGTTCTTC,CALHSREDYNEQFF
-,TRBV4-2,TRBJ1-2,-,TGTGCCAGCAGCCAAGATGTCGCAGGGAACTATGGCTACACCTTC,CASSQDVAGNYGYTF
-,TRBV7-6,TRBJ2-1,-,TGTGCCAGCAGCTTAGTGCCACTAGCCTCAGTTTACAATGAGCAGTTCTTC,CASSLVPLASVYNEQFF
-,TRBV27,TRBJ2-1,-,TGTGCCAGCAGTTTCGTACCGTCCTACAATGAGCAGTTCTTC,CASSFVPSYNEQFF
TRBD1,TRBV7-2,TRBJ2-2,-,TGTGCCAGCAGCTCCCGGGACAGGGCGATCGGGGAGCTGTTTTTT,CASSSRDRAIGELFF
-,TRBV11-2,TRBJ1-2,-,TGTGCCAGCAGCGCAAACTTGGGGAGCTATGGCTACACCTTC,CASSANLGSYGYTF
-,TRBV6-1,TRBJ2-5,few,TGTGCCAGCAGTGATTCGGCAGGGAGGACGACCCAGTACTTC,CASSDSAGRTTQYF